The source of this T cell receptor (beta chain) is a study of T cell responses to AZD1222 COVID-19 vaccine. Overall study findings and caveats: Reportedly, close to half of spike-specific TCRs are directed against unmutated variant regions. Only a handful of AZD1222 recipients tested seropositive at baseline. Distributed over spike, vaccine-associated CD4 TCRs predominated at 160-218 and 743-854. Females made up more of the donors, who were largely white British, and clonal diversity may have come out too low.

Turning to this clone: Its antigen is still unknown.

The table came from immunoSEQ multiplex PCR; TCRdb's copy has only in-frame clones and leaves some out. In the table there are 120,000 or so clones, roughly 91% of which are singletons. The CDR3 runs 15 residues. V shed 2 bases, J shed 4 bases, and the junction held 5 bases outside the gene matches. Germline loops: CDR1 MNHEY, CDR2 SVGEGT. The clonotype comes from an adult who received the AZD1222 COVID-19 vaccine. The sample consisted of peripheral blood, taken 28 days after the second AZD1222 dose. The chain employs TRBV6-2 or TRBV6-3 and TRBJ1-2; 9 bases match TRBD1. The CDR3 spells CASSYGGTGIYGYTF. CDR3 bases: TGTGCCAGCAGTTACGGTGGGACAGGGATCTATGGCTACACCTTC.